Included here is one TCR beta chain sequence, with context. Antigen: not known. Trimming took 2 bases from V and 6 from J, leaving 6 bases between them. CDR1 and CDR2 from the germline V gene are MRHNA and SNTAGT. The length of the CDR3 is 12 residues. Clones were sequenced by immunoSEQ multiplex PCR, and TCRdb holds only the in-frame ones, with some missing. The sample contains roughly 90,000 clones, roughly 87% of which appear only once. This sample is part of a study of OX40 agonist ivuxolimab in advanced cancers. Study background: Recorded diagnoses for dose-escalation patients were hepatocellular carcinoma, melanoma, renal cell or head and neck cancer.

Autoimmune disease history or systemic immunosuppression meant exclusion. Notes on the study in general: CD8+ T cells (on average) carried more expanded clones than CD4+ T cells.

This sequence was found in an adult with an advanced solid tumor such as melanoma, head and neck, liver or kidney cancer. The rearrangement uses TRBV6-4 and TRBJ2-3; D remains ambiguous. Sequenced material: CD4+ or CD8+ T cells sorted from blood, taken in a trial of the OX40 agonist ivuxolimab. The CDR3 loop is CASSDSLDTQYF. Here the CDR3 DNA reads TGTGCCAGCAGTGACAGTTTGGATACGCAGTATTTT.